This T cell receptor beta chain was recorded in a study of identical twins. In the case of this clonotype: Its target is unknown.

TCRdb analysed the 5' RACE reads with MiXCR anew, one entry per CDR3 protein. The data show over 600,000 distinct CDR3 sequences, with about 20% seen just once and roughly 4% held by the top ten. Study observations and caveats: In cord blood, abundant beta clonotypes had fewer insertions; memory showed no trend.

Germline CDR1 and CDR2: DFQATT and SNEGSKA (reference sequence). This CDR3 spans 12 amino acids. V shed 5 bases and J shed 5 bases, with 12 bases lying between them. The sample was also reused in another study, on T cells expressing NK-cell markers. That investigation notes: Sorted CD3+CD56+NKG2C+, CD3+CD56+NKG2C- and CD3+CD56-NKG2C+ T-cell subsets were beta-chain profiled.

Sequencing input: PBMCs. V usage is TRBV20-1 and J usage is TRBJ2-5; no firm D call. The TCR sequence derives from a woman aged 18-29 years in good health. CDR3 coding DNA: TGCAGTGCTTCCGCAACGTGGGAGACCCAGTACTTC. Its protein is CSASATWETQYF.